This entry describes one T cell receptor beta chain. The antigen remains unidentified. The CDR3 totals 14 residues. The V gene's germline CDR1 is MNHNY and CDR2 SVGAGI (reference sequence). Trimming pared 10 bases from V and 0 bases from J, leaving 12 bases between. Donors showed nominal health when sampled, although they likely had unrecorded immune exposures. The PCR contained 60 Vbeta and 13 Jbeta primers. Sequencing used immunoSEQ multiplex PCR; TCRdb keeps in-frame clones, though not all of them. The sample has about 170,000 clones; more than 80% are singletons. This entry comes from a study of cytomegalovirus exposure and HLA in healthy donors. Study-wide context: HLA-typed donors contributed 65 million to 85 million unique TCRs, which were held in an early data release. Overall study results and limits: Later on, an analysis showed TCR association rates differing by HLA locus, with DRB1 the most and HLA-C the fewest. Rare sequences made up most TCRs, while some public TCRs were found in many donors.

This receptor was obtained from a man aged 18 to 35 in good health and CMV-seronegative. The gene calls are TRBV6-6 and TRBJ2-2; D possibly corresponds to TRBD2 (7 bases). The sample consisted of PBMCs. This CDR3 is CAMGAGANTGELFF. The CDR3 nucleotides are TGTGCCATGGGGGCGGGGGCGAACACCGGGGAGCTGTTTTTT.